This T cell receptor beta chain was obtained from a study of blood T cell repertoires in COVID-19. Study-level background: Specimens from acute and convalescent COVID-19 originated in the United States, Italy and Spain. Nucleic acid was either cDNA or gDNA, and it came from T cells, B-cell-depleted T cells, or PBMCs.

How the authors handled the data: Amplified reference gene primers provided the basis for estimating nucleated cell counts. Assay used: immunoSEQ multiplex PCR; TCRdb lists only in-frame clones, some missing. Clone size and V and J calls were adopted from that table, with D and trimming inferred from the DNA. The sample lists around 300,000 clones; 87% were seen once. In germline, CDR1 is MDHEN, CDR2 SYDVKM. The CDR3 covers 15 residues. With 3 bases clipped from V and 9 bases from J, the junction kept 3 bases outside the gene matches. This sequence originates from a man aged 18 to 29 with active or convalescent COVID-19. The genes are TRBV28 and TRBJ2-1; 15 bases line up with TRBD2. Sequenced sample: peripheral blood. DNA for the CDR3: TGTGCCAGCAGTTTGTGGACTAGCGGGAGGGGTGAGCAGTTCTTC. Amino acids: CASSLWTSGRGEQFF.